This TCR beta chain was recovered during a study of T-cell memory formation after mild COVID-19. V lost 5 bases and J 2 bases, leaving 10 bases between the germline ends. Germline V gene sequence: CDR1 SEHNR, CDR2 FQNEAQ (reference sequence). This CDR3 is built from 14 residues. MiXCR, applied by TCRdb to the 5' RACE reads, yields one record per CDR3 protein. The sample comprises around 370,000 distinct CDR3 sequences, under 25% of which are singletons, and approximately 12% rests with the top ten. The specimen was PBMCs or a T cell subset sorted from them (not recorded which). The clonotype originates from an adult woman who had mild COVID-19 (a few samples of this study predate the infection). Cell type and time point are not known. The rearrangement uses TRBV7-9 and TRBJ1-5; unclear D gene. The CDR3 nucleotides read TGTGCCAGCAGCGTGGCCTGGCGCAATCAGCCCCAGCATTTT. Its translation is CASSVAWRNQPQHF.